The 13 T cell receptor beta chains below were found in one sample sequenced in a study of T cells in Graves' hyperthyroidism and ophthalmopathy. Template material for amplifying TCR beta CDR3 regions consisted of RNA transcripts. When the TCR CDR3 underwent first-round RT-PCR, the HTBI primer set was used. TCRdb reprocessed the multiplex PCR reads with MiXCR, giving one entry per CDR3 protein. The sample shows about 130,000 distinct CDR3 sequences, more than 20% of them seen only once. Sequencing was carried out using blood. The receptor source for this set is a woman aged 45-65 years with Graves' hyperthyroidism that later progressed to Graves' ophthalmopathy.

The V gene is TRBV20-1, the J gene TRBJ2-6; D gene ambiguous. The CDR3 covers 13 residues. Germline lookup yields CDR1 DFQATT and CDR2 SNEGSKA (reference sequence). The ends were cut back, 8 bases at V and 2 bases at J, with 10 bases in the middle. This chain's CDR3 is CSPNQPGANVLTF. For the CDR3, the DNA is TGCAGTCCCAATCAACCTGGGGCCAACGTCCTGACTTTC.

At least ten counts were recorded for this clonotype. CDR3 in amino acids: CASSWDDNYGYTF. Here the CDR3 DNA reads TGTGCCAGCAGTTGGGACGATAACTATGGCTACACCTTC. The chain recombines TRBV12-3 or TRBV12-4 with TRBJ1-2; D is possibly TRBD1 (5 bases). Trimming left V 4 bases short and J 1 base short, with 7 bases between. This CDR3 contains 13 residues.

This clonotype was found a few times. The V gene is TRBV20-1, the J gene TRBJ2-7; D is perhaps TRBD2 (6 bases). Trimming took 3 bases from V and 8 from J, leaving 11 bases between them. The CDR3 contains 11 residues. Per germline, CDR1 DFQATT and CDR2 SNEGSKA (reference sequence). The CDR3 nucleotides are TGCAGTGCTAGTCTGGGAGGAAAGCAGTACTTC. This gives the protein CSASLGGKQYF.

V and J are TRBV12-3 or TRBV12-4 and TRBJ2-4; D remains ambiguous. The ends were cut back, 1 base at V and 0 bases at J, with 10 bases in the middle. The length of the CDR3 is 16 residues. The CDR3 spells CASSLETALAKNIQYF. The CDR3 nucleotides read TGTGCCAGCAGTTTAGAAACAGCTCTAGCCAAAAACATTCAGTACTTC.

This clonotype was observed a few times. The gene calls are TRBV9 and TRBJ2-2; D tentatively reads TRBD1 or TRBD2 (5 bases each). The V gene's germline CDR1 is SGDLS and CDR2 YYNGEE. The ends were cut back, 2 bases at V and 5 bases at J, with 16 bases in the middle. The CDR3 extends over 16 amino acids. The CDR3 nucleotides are TGTGCCAGCAGCGTGACTACGGCTACAGGTACCGGGGAGCTGTTTTTT. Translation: CASSVTTATGTGELFF.

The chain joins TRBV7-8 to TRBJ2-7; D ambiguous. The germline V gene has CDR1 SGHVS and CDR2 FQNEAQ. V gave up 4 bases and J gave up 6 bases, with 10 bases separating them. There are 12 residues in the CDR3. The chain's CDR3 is CASSWTNLEQYF. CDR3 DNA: TGTGCCAGCAGCTGGACGAACCTCGAGCAGTACTTC.

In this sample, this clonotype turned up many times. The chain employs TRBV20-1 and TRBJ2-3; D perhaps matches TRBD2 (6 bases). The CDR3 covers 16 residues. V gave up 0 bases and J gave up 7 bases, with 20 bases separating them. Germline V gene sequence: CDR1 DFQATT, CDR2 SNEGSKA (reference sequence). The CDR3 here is CSARDPVAGSRNTQYF. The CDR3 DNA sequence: TGCAGTGCTAGAGATCCAGTGGCGGGATCGCGAAATACGCAGTATTTT.

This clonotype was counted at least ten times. CDR3 DNA: TGCAGTGCACGACAGGGCCTCTACGAGCAGTACTTC. As protein: CSARQGLYEQYF. The chain couples TRBV20-1 to TRBJ2-7; 7 nucleotides match TRBD1. The CDR3 consists of 12 residues. Germline V gene lookup returns CDR1 DFQATT and CDR2 SNEGSKA (reference sequence). V shed 6 bases, J shed 3 bases, and the junction held 5 bases outside the gene matches.

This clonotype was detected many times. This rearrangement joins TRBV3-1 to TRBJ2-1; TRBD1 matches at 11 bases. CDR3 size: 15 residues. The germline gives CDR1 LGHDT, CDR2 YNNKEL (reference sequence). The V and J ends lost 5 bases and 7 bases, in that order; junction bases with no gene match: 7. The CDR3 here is CASSFPGQGVNEQFF. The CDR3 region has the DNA TGTGCCAGCAGCTTTCCGGGACAGGGGGTGAATGAGCAGTTCTTC.

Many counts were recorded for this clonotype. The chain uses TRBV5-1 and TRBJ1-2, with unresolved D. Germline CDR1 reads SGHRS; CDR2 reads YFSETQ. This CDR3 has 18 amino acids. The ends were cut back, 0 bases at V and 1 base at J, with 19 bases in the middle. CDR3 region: CASSLAPPGRDLNYGYTF. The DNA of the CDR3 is TGCGCCAGCAGCTTGGCCCCCCCTGGCAGAGACCTTAACTATGGCTACACCTTC. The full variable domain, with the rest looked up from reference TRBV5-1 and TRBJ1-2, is KAGVTQTPRYLIKTRGQQVTLSCSPISGHRSVSWYQQTPGQGLQFLFEYFSETQRNKGNFPGRFSGRQFSNSRSEMNVSTLELGDSALYLCASSLAPPGRDLNYGYTFGSGTRLTVV.

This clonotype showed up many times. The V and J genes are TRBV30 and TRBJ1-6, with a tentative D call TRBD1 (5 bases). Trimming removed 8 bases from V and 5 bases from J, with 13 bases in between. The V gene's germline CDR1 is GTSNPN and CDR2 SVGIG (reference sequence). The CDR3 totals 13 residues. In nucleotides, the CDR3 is TGTGCCCATCAAGGGGATCATAATTCACCCCTCCACTTT. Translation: CAHQGDHNSPLHF.

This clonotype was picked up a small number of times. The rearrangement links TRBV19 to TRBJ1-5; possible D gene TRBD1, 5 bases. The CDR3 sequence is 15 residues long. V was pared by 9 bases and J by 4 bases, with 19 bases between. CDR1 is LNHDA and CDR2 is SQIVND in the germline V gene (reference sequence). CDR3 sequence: CASTLTGTVNQPQHF. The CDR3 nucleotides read TGTGCCAGCACCCTTACCGGGACGGTGAATCAGCCCCAGCATTTT.

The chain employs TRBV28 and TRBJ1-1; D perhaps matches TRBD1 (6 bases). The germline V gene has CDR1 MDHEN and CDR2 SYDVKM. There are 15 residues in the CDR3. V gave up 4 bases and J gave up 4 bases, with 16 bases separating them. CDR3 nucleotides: TGTGCCAGCAGTTATACCACAGGGAGGCCCACTGAAGCTTTCTTT. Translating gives CASSYTTGRPTEAFF.